Presented here are 20 T cell receptor beta chains from one specimen sequenced in a study of CD8+ T cells in alopecia areata. Reverse transcribed after extraction, RNA yielded cDNA as the sequencing template. Profiling relied on immunoSEQ multiplex PCR, and the TCRdb table lists in-frame clones only, not all of them. The data hold about 250,000 clones, with 67% observed a single time. Sequencing used CD4+ T cells sorted from blood, obtained at week 0. Receptors were obtained from a human donor with alopecia areata.

The rearrangement uses TRBV25-1 and TRBJ1-4; D call uncertain. Germline V CDR1 and CDR2: MGHDK, SYGVNS. Trimming stripped 2 bases from V and 4 bases from J, with 20 bases between. The CDR3 covers 18 residues. The CDR3 loop is CASSEPPSDRFHNEKLFF. CDR3 sequence (DNA): TGTGCCAGCAGTGAACCCCCCAGCGACCGCTTCCATAATGAAAAACTGTTTTTT.

This clone showed up just a few times. The rearrangement links TRBV23-1 to TRBJ2-2; 10 nucleotides match TRBD1. TRBV23-1 falls under the ORF class, with uncertain function. The CDR3 covers 17 residues. V trimming: 4 bases; J trimming: 6 bases; junction bases outside the gene matches: 11. The CDR3 loop reads CASSRPPGDRGPGELFF. The DNA for the CDR3 is TGCGCCAGCAGTCGCCCACCAGGGGACAGGGGTCCCGGGGAGCTGTTTTTT.

V is TRBV25-1 and J is TRBJ1-6; D call uncertain. The V gene lost 2 bases and the J gene lost 8 bases, with 7 bases spanning the gap. This CDR3 comprises 13 residues. Germline V CDR1 and CDR2: MGHDK, SYGVNS. In DNA, the CDR3 is TGTGCCAGCAGTGAAGAAGTATATTCACCCCTCCACTTT. This gives the protein CASSEEVYSPLHF.

V and J are TRBV6-5 and TRBJ1-2, with D unclear. The CDR3 length is 15 residues. Per germline, CDR1 MNHEY and CDR2 SVGAGI. V gave up 7 bases and J gave up 0 bases, with 15 bases separating them. The CDR3 loop reads CASTEAGGANYGYTF. DNA of the CDR3: TGTGCCAGCACCGAGGCCGGAGGAGCTAACTATGGCTACACCTTC.

This clone turned up a few times. V is TRBV4-3 and J is TRBJ2-1; D remains ambiguous. The V gene's germline CDR1 is LGHNA and CDR2 YSLEER. Trimming removed 1 base from V and 8 bases from J, with 3 bases in between. The CDR3 spans 11 residues. CDR3 DNA: TGCGCCAGCAGCCAAGGGGATGAGCAGTTCTTC. This translates into CASSQGDEQFF.

The chain links TRBV5-6 to TRBJ1-2; D call uncertain. Germline loops: CDR1 SGHDT, CDR2 YYEEEE. V lost 2 bases and J lost 1, with 6 bases in between. The CDR3 length is 13 residues. This chain's CDR3 is CASSFSDNYGYTF. CDR3 DNA sequence: TGTGCCAGCAGCTTTTCGGATAACTATGGCTACACCTTC.

The rearrangement joins TRBV5-1 to TRBJ2-6; D may be TRBD2 (5 bases). Germline CDR1 and CDR2: SGHRS and YFSETQ. CDR3 length equals 15 residues. V was pared by 4 bases and J by 3 bases, with 11 bases between. Written as DNA, the CDR3 is TGCGCCAGCAGCCCCGACGGGAATGGGGCCAACGTCCTGACTTTC. As protein: CASSPDGNGANVLTF.

This clone was detected a few times. The chain has TRBV7-9 and TRBJ2-7; D is unresolved. Germline V gene data show CDR1 as SEHNR and CDR2 as FQNEAQ (reference sequence). The CDR3 totals 14 residues. Trimming removed 6 bases at V and 0 bases at J, with 12 bases between. In DNA form, the CDR3 reads TGTGCCAGCAGTTTGGGCACCACCTCCTACGAGCAGTACTTC. Its translation: CASSLGTTSYEQYF.

J is TRBJ2-5 and V is TRBV9; no firm D call. V gave up 3 bases and J gave up 5 bases, with 20 bases separating them. In germline, CDR1 is SGDLS, CDR2 YYNGEE. This CDR3 has 16 residues. In DNA, the CDR3 is TGTGCCAGCAGCGCGACCCTTACAACTTCGCGGGAGACCCAGTACTTC. Translation gives CASSATLTTSRETQYF.

This clone is a singleton in its sample. CDR3 region: CASSPGQGAGEQFF. The DNA of the CDR3 is TGTGCCAGCAGCCCGGGACAGGGGGCAGGTGAGCAGTTCTTC. The rearrangement uses TRBV7-9 and TRBJ2-1, with 12 bases lining up with TRBD1. The CDR3 is 14 residues long. Germline CDR1 is SEHNR and CDR2 is FQNEAQ (reference sequence). Trimming took 5 bases from V and 9 from J; bases not matched to a gene: 5.

V gene TRBV30 combines with J gene TRBJ1-4; D gene unclear. The germline CDR1 and CDR2 sequences are GTSNPN and SVGIG (reference sequence). V was pared by 4 bases and J by 0 bases, with 15 bases between. The CDR3 covers 16 residues. CDR3 sequence: CAWNGPNSSTNEKLFF. The CDR3 coding sequence is TGTGCCTGGAACGGCCCTAACTCATCAACTAATGAAAAACTGTTTTTT.

V and J are TRBV25-1 and TRBJ1-1, with 11 bases lining up with TRBD1. CDR3 size: 15 residues. With V trimmed by 6 bases and J by 8 bases, 11 bases remained unmatched. Germline V gives CDR1 MGHDK, CDR2 SYGVNS. The CDR3 is CASRPTGTGGSEAFF. The CDR3 DNA is TGTGCCAGCAGACCCACCGGGACAGGGGGATCCGAAGCTTTCTTT.

V and J are TRBV9 and TRBJ2-4; D is possibly TRBD1 (6 bases). The V end was cut by 0 bases, the J end by 2 bases, with 9 bases between. The CDR3 covers 15 residues. Per the germline V gene, CDR1 is SGDLS and CDR2 is YYNGEE. Written as DNA, the CDR3 is TGTGCCAGCAGCGTAGCCGGACAGCCCAAAAACATTCAGTACTTC. The encoded protein is CASSVAGQPKNIQYF.

This clone was counted at least ten times. The rearrangement links TRBV19 to TRBJ2-1; D is undetermined. Trimming cost V 5 bases and J 5 bases, with 16 bases left between them. Per the germline V gene, CDR1 is LNHDA and CDR2 is SQIVND (reference sequence). This CDR3 comprises 15 residues. The CDR3 sequence is CASSLKGFLNNEQFF. The CDR3 nucleotides are TGTGCCAGTAGTTTAAAGGGATTCCTAAACAATGAGCAGTTCTTC.

CDR3 region: CAWDSGGQETQYF. CDR3 sequence (DNA): TGTGCCTGGGATAGCGGGGGACAAGAGACCCAGTACTTC. This chain joins TRBV30 and TRBJ2-5; 9 bases map to TRBD2. J gave up 2 bases and V 5 bases, and 3 bases lay outside the gene matches. Germline V gives CDR1 GTSNPN, CDR2 SVGIG (reference sequence). CDR3 size: 13 residues. The complete variable domain, with remaining parts taken from reference TRBV30 and TRBJ2-5, reads SQTIHQWPATLVQPVGSPLSLECTVEGTSNPNLYWYRQAAGRGLQLLFYSVGIGQISSEVPQNLSASRPQDRQFILSSKKLLLSDSGFYLCAWDSGGQETQYFGPGTRLLVL.

There are a few counts of this clone. The chain recombines TRBV5-6 with TRBJ1-5, with 10 nucleotides matching TRBD1. Germline V gives CDR1 SGHDT, CDR2 YYEEEE. This CDR3 is built from 15 residues. The V segment lost 4 bases and the J segment 5 bases; nucleotides outside the gene matches: 6. CDR3 nucleotides: TGTGCCAGCAGCCGATGGGACAGGGGAGATCAGCCCCAGCATTTT. As protein: CASSRWDRGDQPQHF.

The rearrangement uses TRBV5-4 and TRBJ1-1; no firm D call. The germline V and J ends were trimmed by 7 bases and 6 bases, with 10 bases remaining between them. This CDR3 spans 11 amino acids. The germline V gene has CDR1 SGHNT and CDR2 YYREEE (reference sequence). In nucleotides, the CDR3 is TGTGCCAGCTTTCGGGGTCCTGAAGCTTTCTTT. Protein product: CASFRGPEAFF.

In its sample, this clone was seen a few times. V is TRBV7-2 and J is TRBJ2-1; D is perhaps TRBD1 (5 bases). Germline assignment: CDR1 SGHTA and CDR2 FQGNSA. V dropped 2 bases and J dropped 8 bases, with 16 bases sitting between them. This CDR3 is 15 amino acids long. CDR3 sequence: CASSLQGLTVDEQFF. In DNA form, the CDR3 reads TGTGCCAGCAGCTTACAGGGTCTTACGGTGGATGAGCAGTTCTTC.

Only a few counts were recorded for this clone. The chain has TRBV11-2 and TRBJ1-1, with D uncertain. Germline loops: CDR1 SGHAT, CDR2 FQNNGV. The V end was cut by 0 bases, the J end by 4 bases, with 6 bases between. The CDR3 spans 13 residues. The CDR3 protein is CASSLDQTTEAFF. CDR3 coding DNA: TGTGCCAGCAGCTTAGATCAGACCACTGAAGCTTTCTTT.

In regard to this clone: A much larger clone lies one base from this, so it may be a read error. The J gene is TRBJ1-2, the V gene TRBV7-3; D is ambiguous. Germline CDR1 and CDR2: SGHTA and FQGTGA. The CDR3 totals 13 residues. Trimming took 5 bases from V and 2 from J, leaving 9 bases between them. This CDR3 reads CASSPDGNYGYTF. Written as DNA, the CDR3 is TGTGCCAGCAGCCCGGACGGGAACTATGGCTACACCTTC.